This TCR beta chain was found in a study of CD8 T cells in ankylosing spondylitis. With respect to this clonotype: Its antigen is unknown. A much larger clonotype is one base distant, so this may be a read error.

There are 14 residues in the CDR3. V was shortened by 1 base and J by 3 bases, with 6 bases between the two germline ends. TCRdb itself ran the 5' RACE reads through MiXCR, one entry per CDR3 protein. The sample comprises roughly 700,000 distinct CDR3 sequences, 15% to 20% of which are singletons, and 15% to 20% rests with the top ten. Study-level findings and limits: For ankylosing spondylitis blood, a TCR beta motif of eight or nine highly homologous variants appeared characteristic. Disease-linked clones displayed a CD8+ phenotype and appeared relatively rarely in peripheral blood.

This receptor was identified in a male donor with ankylosing spondylitis. The sequenced material came from blood, either unsorted or a sorted T cell fraction (not recorded which). The rearrangement links TRBV12-3 or TRBV12-4 to TRBJ2-2, with D unresolved. This chain's CDR3 is CASSLGSYTGELFF. The CDR3 nucleotides read TGTGCCAGCAGTTTAGGCTCGTACACCGGGGAGCTGTTTTTT.